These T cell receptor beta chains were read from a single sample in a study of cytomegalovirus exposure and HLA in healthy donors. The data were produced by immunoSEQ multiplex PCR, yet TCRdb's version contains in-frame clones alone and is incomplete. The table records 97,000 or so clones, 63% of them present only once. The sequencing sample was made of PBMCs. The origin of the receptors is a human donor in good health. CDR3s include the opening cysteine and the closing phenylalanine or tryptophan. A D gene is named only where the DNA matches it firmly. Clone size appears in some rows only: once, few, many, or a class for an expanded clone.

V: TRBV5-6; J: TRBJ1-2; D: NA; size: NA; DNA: TGTGCCAGCAGCTTTGGCCGTTCAGGGGTAAATGGCTACACCTTC; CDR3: CASSFGRSGVNGYTF
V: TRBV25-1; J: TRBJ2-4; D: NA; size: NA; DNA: TGTGCCAGCAGAAGCCCAGGGGAAAACATTCAGTACTTC; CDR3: CASRSPGENIQYF
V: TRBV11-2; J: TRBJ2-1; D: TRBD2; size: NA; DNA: TGTGCCAGCAGCTTAGCACTTGGGGGGGGGAATGAGCAGTTCTTC; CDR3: CASSLALGGGNEQFF
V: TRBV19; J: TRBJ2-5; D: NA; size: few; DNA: TGTGCCAGTAGCCCCATCCTGGCGGGGGAGACCCAGTACTTC; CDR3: CASSPILAGETQYF
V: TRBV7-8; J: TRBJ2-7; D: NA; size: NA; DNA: TGTGCCAGCAGCTTACAGTCCGGGACTGGGACCTACGAGCAGTACTTC; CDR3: CASSLQSGTGTYEQYF
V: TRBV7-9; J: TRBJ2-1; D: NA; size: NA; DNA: TGTGCCAGCCAAAAACAGGAAAGTTCCTACAATGAGCAGTTCTTC; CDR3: CASQKQESSYNEQFF
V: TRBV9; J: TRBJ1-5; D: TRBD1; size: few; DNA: TGTGCCAGCAGCGGGACAGGGGGTAAGGACCAGCCCCAGCATTTT; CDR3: CASSGTGGKDQPQHF
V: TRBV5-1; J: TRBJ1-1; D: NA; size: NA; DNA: TGCGCCAGCAGCTGGGGACAGAACACTGAAGCTTTCTTT; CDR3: CASSWGQNTEAFF
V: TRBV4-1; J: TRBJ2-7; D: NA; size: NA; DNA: TGCGCCAGCAGCCTTGCTTATAGGAGCTACGAGCAGTACTTC; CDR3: CASSLAYRSYEQYF
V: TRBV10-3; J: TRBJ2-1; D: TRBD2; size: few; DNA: TGTGCCATCAGTGATGGGCGGGAGGGCCTGGGAGCCTACAATGAGCAGTTCTTC; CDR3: CAISDGREGLGAYNEQFF
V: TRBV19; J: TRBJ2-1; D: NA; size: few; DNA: TGTGCCAGTAGTAGCAGCGTAAACAACAATGAGCAGTTCTTC; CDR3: CASSSSVNNNEQFF
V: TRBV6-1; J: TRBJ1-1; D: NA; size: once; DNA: TGTGCCAGCAGTGAACAGGGAGGGGACACTGAAGCTTTCTTT; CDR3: CASSEQGGDTEAFF
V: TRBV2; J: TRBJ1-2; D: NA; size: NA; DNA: TGTGCCAGCATGGTCCCACGGTCGGATGGCTACACCTTC; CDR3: CASMVPRSDGYTF
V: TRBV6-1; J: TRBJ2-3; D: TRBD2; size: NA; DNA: TGTGCCAGCAGATCCGGACTAGCGGGAACAGATACGCAGTATTTT; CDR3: CASRSGLAGTDTQYF
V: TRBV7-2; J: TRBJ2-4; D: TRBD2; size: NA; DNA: TGTGCCAGCAGCTTACCCCCTAGCGGGAGCATATCCAAAAACATTCAGTACTTC; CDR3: CASSLPPSGSISKNIQYF
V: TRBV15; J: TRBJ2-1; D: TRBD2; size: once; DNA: TGTGCCACCAGCAGAGAACTAGCGGGAGGGGGCAATGAGCAGTTCTTC; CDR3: CATSRELAGGGNEQFF
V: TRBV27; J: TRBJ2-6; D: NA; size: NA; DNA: TGTGCCAGCAGTTCCAGCGCGCTGAACTCTGGGGCCAACGTCCTGACTTTC; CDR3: CASSSSALNSGANVLTF
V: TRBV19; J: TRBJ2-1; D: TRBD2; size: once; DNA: TGTGCCAGTAGTATAGCATCAGGGACTGGACTAGCCGCAAGGGGCAATGAGCAGTTCTTC; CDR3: CASSIASGTGLAARGNEQFF
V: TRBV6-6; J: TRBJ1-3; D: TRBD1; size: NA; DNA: TGTGCCAGCAGATCTGGAACAGGGGTAGGAAACACCATATATTTT; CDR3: CASRSGTGVGNTIYF
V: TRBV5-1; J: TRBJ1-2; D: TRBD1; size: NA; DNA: TGCGCCAGCAGCAACAAAACAGGGGAAGGGTATGGCTACACCTTC; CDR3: CASSNKTGEGYGYTF
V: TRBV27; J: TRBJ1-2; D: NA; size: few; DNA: TGTGCCAGCAGTTTTGGCGGGAAGAACTATGGCTACACCTTC; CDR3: CASSFGGKNYGYTF
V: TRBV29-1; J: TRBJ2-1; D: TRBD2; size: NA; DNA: TGCAGCTGGGGACTAGACAATGAGCAGTTCTTC; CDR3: CSWGLDNEQFF
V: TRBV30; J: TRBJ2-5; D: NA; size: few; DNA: TGTGCCTGGAGTCTTACAGGGATCCAAGAGACCCAGTACTTC; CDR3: CAWSLTGIQETQYF
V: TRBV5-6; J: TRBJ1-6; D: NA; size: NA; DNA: TGTGCCAGCACCTCGAGAGTGGAGGGCGTAAATTCACCCCTCCACTTT; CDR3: CASTSRVEGVNSPLHF
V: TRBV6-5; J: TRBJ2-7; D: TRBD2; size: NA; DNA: TGTGCCAGCAGTTACTCGAACGGGAGGGCCTACGAGCAGTACTTC; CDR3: CASSYSNGRAYEQYF
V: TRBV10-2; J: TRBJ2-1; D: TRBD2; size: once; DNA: TGCGCCAGCCGCCGAATAGCGGGAGGGGCCGATGAGCAGTTCTTC; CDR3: CASRRIAGGADEQFF
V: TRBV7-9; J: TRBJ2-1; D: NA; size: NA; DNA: TGTGCCAGCAGCTTAGTTTTAAGGGGCAATGAGCAGTTCTTC; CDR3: CASSLVLRGNEQFF
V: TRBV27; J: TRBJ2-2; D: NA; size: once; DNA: TGTGCCAGCTCTCGGGAGATGGTCGGGGAGCTGTTTTTT; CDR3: CASSREMVGELFF
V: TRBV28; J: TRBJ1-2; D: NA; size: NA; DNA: TGTGCCAGCAGTTTTCAGGGGCGAGGGTATGGCTACACCTTC; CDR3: CASSFQGRGYGYTF
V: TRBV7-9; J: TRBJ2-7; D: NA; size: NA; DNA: TGTGCCAGCAGCCCCCAGACACGCACCTACGAGCAGTACTTC; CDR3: CASSPQTRTYEQYF
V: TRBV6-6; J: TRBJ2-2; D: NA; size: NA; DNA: TGTACCAGCCTCCCGGGATATAACACCGGGGAGCTGTTTTTT; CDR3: CTSLPGYNTGELFF
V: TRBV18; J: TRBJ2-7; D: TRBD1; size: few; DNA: TGTGCCAGCTCCAAGCAGCCGGGACAGGGGTCCTACGAGCAGTACTTC; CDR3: CASSKQPGQGSYEQYF
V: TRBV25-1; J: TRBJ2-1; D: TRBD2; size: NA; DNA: TGTGCCAGCAGTGAATCGGGAGGGAGCTCCTACAATGAGCAGTTCTTC; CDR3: CASSESGGSSYNEQFF
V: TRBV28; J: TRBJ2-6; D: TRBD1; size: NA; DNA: TGTGCCAGCAGACCACCCCTGGGACAGGGGGAATCTGAGGCCAACGTCCTGACTTTC; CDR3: CASRPPLGQGESEANVLTF
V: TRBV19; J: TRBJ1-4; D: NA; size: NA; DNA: TGTGCCAGTAGTTCGCAGGGGAATAATGAAAAACTGTTTTTT; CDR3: CASSSQGNNEKLFF
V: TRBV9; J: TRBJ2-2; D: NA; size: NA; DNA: TGTGCCAGCAGCGTAGCCCTCCCCGTAAACACCGGGGAGCTGTTTTTT; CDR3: CASSVALPVNTGELFF
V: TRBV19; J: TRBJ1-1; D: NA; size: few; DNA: TGTGCCAGTAGCCCGCAGACAATAAACACTGAAGCTTTCTTT; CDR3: CASSPQTINTEAFF
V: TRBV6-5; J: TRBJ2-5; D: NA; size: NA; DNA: TGTGCCAGCAGCAACACTATCGTGGAGACCCAGTACTTC; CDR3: CASSNTIVETQYF
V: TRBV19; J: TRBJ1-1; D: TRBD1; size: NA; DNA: TGTGCCAGTAGTATCCGCACAGGGGGCGATTTAATGAACACTGAAGCTTTCTTT; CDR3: CASSIRTGGDLMNTEAFF
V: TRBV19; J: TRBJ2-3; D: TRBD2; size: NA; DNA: TGTGCCAGTAGTATTATAAACCACGGGAGGGCTAGCACAGATACGCAGTATTTT; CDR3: CASSIINHGRASTDTQYF
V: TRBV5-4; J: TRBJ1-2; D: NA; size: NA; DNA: TGTGCCAGCAGCTTGCCACAATTCTATGGCTACACCTTC; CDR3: CASSLPQFYGYTF
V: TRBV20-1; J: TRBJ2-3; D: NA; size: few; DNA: TGCAGTGCTAGGCTCGGAGCGACGCAGTATTTT; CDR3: CSARLGATQYF
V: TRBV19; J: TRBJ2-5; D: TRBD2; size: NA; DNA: TGTGCCAGTAGTCCGGGACTAGCGGGAGGCCGGGAGACCCAGTACTTC; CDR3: CASSPGLAGGRETQYF
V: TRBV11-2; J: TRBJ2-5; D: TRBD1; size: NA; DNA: TGTGCCAGCAGCTTAAGGACCGGGACAGGGGTTTTGCGAGAGACCCAGTACTTC; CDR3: CASSLRTGTGVLRETQYF
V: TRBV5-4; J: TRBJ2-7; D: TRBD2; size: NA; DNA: TGTGCCAGCAGCTTGGGACTAGCGGGAGTTGAGTACTTC; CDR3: CASSLGLAGVEYF
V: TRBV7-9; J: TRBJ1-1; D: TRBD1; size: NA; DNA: TGTGCCAGCAGCCCCACGCCGGGACAGGCGCCCGAGATGAACACTGAAGCTTTCTTT; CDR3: CASSPTPGQAPEMNTEAFF
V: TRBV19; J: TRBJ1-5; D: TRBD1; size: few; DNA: TGTGCCAGTACCGGACAGGGGAGCAATCAGCCCCAGCATTTT; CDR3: CASTGQGSNQPQHF
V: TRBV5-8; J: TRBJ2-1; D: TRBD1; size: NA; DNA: TGTGCCAGCAGCTTCCGGTTTGGGACGGCAGGGGGTAGGAATGAGCAGTTCTTC; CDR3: CASSFRFGTAGGRNEQFF
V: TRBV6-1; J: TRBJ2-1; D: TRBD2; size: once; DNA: TGTGCCAGCAGGACTAGCGGGAGGGCCTACAATGAGCAGTTCTTC; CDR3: CASRTSGRAYNEQFF
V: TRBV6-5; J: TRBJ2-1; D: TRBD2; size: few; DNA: TGTGCCAGCAGTCGGACTAGGATCAATGAGCAGTTCTTC; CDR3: CASSRTRINEQFF
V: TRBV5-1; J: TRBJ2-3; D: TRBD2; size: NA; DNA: TGCGCCAGCAGCCCCGATTGGGGGCGGGAGGCAAATATGGTGACAGATACGCAGTATTTT; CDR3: CASSPDWGREANMVTDTQYF
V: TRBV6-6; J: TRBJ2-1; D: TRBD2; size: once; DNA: TGTGCCAGCAGCCCTGGACTAGCGGGAGGCAATGAGCAGTTCTTC; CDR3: CASSPGLAGGNEQFF
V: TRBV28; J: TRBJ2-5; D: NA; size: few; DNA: TGTGCCAGCAGTTTAGGCTGGACCCAGTACTTC; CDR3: CASSLGWTQYF
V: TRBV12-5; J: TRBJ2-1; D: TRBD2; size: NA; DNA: TGTGCTAGTGGCCCCTGGGGCGGGAGGGCATTTTTCGCGAACTACAATGAGCAGTTCTTC; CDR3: CASGPWGGRAFFANYNEQFF
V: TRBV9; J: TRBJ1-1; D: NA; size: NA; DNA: TGTGCCAGCAGCAAAAGGGGCGAGAGCACTGAAGCTTTCTTT; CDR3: CASSKRGESTEAFF
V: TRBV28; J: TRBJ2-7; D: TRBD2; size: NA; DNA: TGTGCCAGCAGTCCGATAACCACTAGCGGGGCCTACGAGCAGTACTTC; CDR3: CASSPITTSGAYEQYF
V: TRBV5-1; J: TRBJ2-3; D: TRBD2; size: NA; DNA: TGCGCCAGCAGCTTGGAGACTAGCGGGCTCACAGATACGCAGTATTTT; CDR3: CASSLETSGLTDTQYF